Each of the 27 T cell receptor beta chains below was sequenced from the same sample in a study of post-analysis software for immune sequencing data. Notes on the study in general: Controls had lower frequencies than patients of 4 or 5 TRBV segments, which included TRBV5-6, TRBV5-1 and TRBV20-1.

Unique molecular identifiers had been added to the TCR beta cDNA libraries. TCRdb independently ran MiXCR on the PCR reads; one entry per CDR3 protein. The sample includes hundreds of thousands of distinct CDR3 sequences, about 32% of them seen just once. Their recognized antigens are unknown. Sequencing was done on a sample of blood. These receptor sequences come from a girl aged 5-17 years with multiple sclerosis.

This clonotype is a singleton in its sample. The genes are TRBV20-1 and TRBJ2-4, with D possibly being TRBD2 (7 bases). The length of the CDR3 is 13 residues. Germline lookup yields CDR1 DFQATT and CDR2 SNEGSKA (reference sequence). The CDR3 nucleotides are TGCTCCACTCGGGGGGCGCGATGGGAGGAGCAGTACTTC. Translating gives CSTRGARWEEQYF.

This clonotype was seen a few times. The chain uses TRBV5-4 and TRBJ2-1, with TRBD2 as a possible D gene (6 bases). Trimming took 0 bases from V and 7 from J, leaving 14 bases between them. This CDR3 is built from 15 residues. Germline V gives CDR1 SGHNT, CDR2 YYREEE (reference sequence). The CDR3 reads CASSLAPGGENEQFF. For the CDR3, the DNA is TGTGCCAGCAGCTTGGCCCCAGGAGGGGAGAATGAGCAGTTCTTC.

The chain employs TRBV11-2 and TRBJ1-2; no reliable D call. The CDR3 is 14 amino acids. The V end was cut by 0 bases, the J end by 8 bases, with 13 bases between. Germline CDR1 is SGHAT and CDR2 is FQNNGV. The DNA of the CDR3 is TGTGCCAGCAGCTTAGACATCTGGAATTGGGGCTACACCTTC. The encoded protein is CASSLDIWNWGYTF.

This clonotype has just a few counts. The gene calls are TRBV10-3 and TRBJ2-7, with TRBD2 identical over 12 bases. Germline lookup yields CDR1 ENHRY and CDR2 SYGVKD. The CDR3 length is 13 residues. The V gene end was trimmed by 11 bases and the J gene end by 3 bases; junction bases not matched to a gene: 5. CDR3 in amino acids: CAARTSGNYEQYF. The CDR3 nucleotides are TGTGCCGCACGGACTAGCGGGAACTACGAGCAGTACTTC.

Only a few counts were recorded for this clonotype. The chain has TRBV5-5 and TRBJ1-5, with D hard to call. Trimming pared 2 bases from V and 6 bases from J, leaving 9 bases between. The CDR3 is 13 amino acids. CDR1 is SGHKS and CDR2 is YYEKEE in the germline V gene (reference sequence). In DNA, the CDR3 is TGTGCCAGCAGCTTAGGCGTGCGTCAGCCCCAGCATTTT. Its translation is CASSLGVRQPQHF. The whole variable domain, remainder taken from reference TRBV5-5 and TRBJ1-5, is DAGVTQSPTHLIKTRGQQVTLRCSPISGHKSVSWYQQVLGQGPQFIFQYYEKEERGRGNFPDRFSARQFPNYSSELNVNALLLGDSALYLCASSLGVRQPQHFGDGTRLSIL.

This clonotype was seen many times. The chain links TRBV29-1 to TRBJ2-5; 8 positions match TRBD1. The CDR3 covers 13 residues. V gave up 7 bases and J gave up 4 bases; unmatched junction bases: 8. Germline V gene data show CDR1 as SQVTM and CDR2 as ANQGSEA. The CDR3 sequence: CSAGQGDGETQYF. The DNA of the CDR3 is TGCAGCGCCGGACAGGGTGATGGAGAGACCCAGTACTTC.

This chain joins TRBV6-2 or TRBV6-3 and TRBJ1-5; D might be TRBD1 (5 bases). In germline, CDR1 is MNHEY, CDR2 SVGEGT. Trimming stripped 3 bases from V and 2 bases from J, with 20 bases between. The CDR3 consists of 18 residues. The DNA of the CDR3 is TGTGCCAGCAGTTATTCGTACAGGCATAGTGGGGGCAATCAGCCCCAGCATTTT. This encodes CASSYSYRHSGGNQPQHF.

J is TRBJ2-7 and V is TRBV7-8, with no clear D. Looked up from germline, CDR1 is SGHVS and CDR2 is FQNEAQ. V lost 5 bases, J lost 2 bases, and 13 bases lay in between. The CDR3 is made up of 14 amino acids. CDR3 in DNA: TGTGCCAGCAGCCCGACAAAGGTTACCTACGAGCAGTACTTC. Protein: CASSPTKVTYEQYF.

The rearrangement uses TRBV7-9 and TRBJ2-3, with D perhaps matching TRBD2 (5 bases). V was trimmed by 7 bases and J by 0 bases, leaving 11 bases between them. CDR1 SEHNR and CDR2 FQNEAQ come from the germline V gene (reference sequence). This CDR3 region has 14 residues. This CDR3 is CASNGGLSTDTQYF. The CDR3 DNA follows: TGTGCCAGCAACGGAGGCCTAAGCACAGATACGCAGTATTTT.

This chain joins TRBV28 and TRBJ2-3, with 9 bases aligning to TRBD1. From germline, CDR1 is MDHEN and CDR2 SYDVKM. This CDR3 has 17 residues. The ends lost 5 bases at V and 3 bases at J; junction bases unmatched: 12. This CDR3 reads CASSLQGALTFTDTQYF. The CDR3 nucleotides are TGTGCCAGCAGTCTACAGGGGGCCCTTACGTTTACAGATACGCAGTATTTT.

Many counts were recorded for this clonotype. The chain carries TRBV6-5 and TRBJ2-7, with D possibly matching TRBD1 (6 bases). The ends were cut back, 7 bases at V and 2 bases at J, with 12 bases in the middle. Germline V gene sequence: CDR1 MNHEY, CDR2 SVGAGI. The CDR3 is 13 residues long. The CDR3 loop is CASTQGSAYEQYF. The CDR3 bases are TGTGCCAGCACCCAGGGGTCCGCCTACGAGCAGTACTTC.

This rearrangement joins TRBV7-2 to TRBJ1-2, with TRBD1 matching 7 bases. The CDR3 length is 13 residues. Germline V CDR1 and CDR2: SGHTA, FQGNSA. Unmatched junction bases numbered 5, after V lost 2 bases and J lost 8 bases. CDR3 DNA sequence: TGTGCCAGCAGCTTATTAGGACAGGCCGGCTACACCTTC. Protein sequence: CASSLLGQAGYTF.

This clonotype showed up just a few times. The chain joins TRBV12-3 or TRBV12-4 to TRBJ2-1, with TRBD2 identical over 7 bases. The CDR3 is 15 residues long. With V trimmed by 8 bases and J by 5 bases, 12 bases remained unmatched. The CDR3 nucleotides are TGTGCCAGCTTAAAAATCCGGGACTATCACAATGAGCAGTTCTTC. Translating gives CASLKIRDYHNEQFF.

J is TRBJ2-5 and V is TRBV7-2, with 7 bases lining up with TRBD1. This CDR3 region has 16 residues. V gave up 5 bases and J gave up 13 bases; unmatched junction bases: 22. Germline CDR1 is SGHTA and CDR2 is FQGNSA. CDR3: CASSPGQLIKPARGYF. Written as DNA, the CDR3 is TGTGCCAGCAGCCCGGGACAGTTGATCAAGCCGGCCCGTGGGTACTTC.

A few counts support this clonotype. This rearrangement joins TRBV20-1 to TRBJ2-3; 8 positions agree with TRBD2. V lost 3 bases, J lost 2 bases, and 13 bases stayed unmatched. The germline V gene encodes CDR1 DFQATT and CDR2 SNEGSKA (reference sequence). The length of the CDR3 is 17 residues. CDR3 residues: CSASDFERGPITDTQYF. The CDR3 DNA is TGCAGTGCTAGCGATTTTGAGCGGGGGCCTATCACAGATACGCAGTATTTT.

This clonotype appeared a few times. The chain recombines TRBV11-2 with TRBJ2-5, with a possible D match to TRBD2 (5 bases). Trimming removed 5 bases from V and 1 base from J, with 14 bases in between. CDR3 length equals 15 residues. CDR1 and CDR2 (germline): SGHAT, FQNNGV. In DNA form, the CDR3 reads TGTGCCAGCAGCGCATCATTCGGGATCCAAGAGACCCAGTACTTC. It yields the protein CASSASFGIQETQYF.

This rearrangement joins TRBV5-5 to TRBJ1-5, with D tentatively TRBD1 (5 bases). V was pared by 3 bases and J by 4 bases, with 17 bases between. The length of the CDR3 is 16 residues. CDR1 SGHKS and CDR2 YYEKEE come from the germline V gene (reference sequence). The CDR3: CASSWGSGRTNQPQHF. The CDR3 nucleotides are TGTGCCAGCAGCTGGGGGTCGGGGCGTACAAATCAGCCCCAGCATTTT.

The chain recombines TRBV5-1 with TRBJ2-7; D not certain. The end of the DNA aligns better with TRBJ2-5, so the J call may be wrong. From germline, CDR1 is SGHRS and CDR2 YFSETQ. This CDR3 contains 13 residues. The CDR3 here is CASSLLLEETQYF. Here the CDR3 DNA reads TGCGCCAGCAGCCTCCTTCTAGAAGAGACCCAGTACTTC.

V usage is TRBV7-2 and J usage is TRBJ2-3; D uncertain. This CDR3 contains 15 residues. V lost 6 bases and J lost 0, with 13 bases in between. Germline assignment: CDR1 SGHTA and CDR2 FQGNSA. This CDR3 reads CASRPGRRSTDTQYF. In DNA form, the CDR3 reads TGTGCCAGCAGACCGGGTAGGCGAAGCACAGATACGCAGTATTTT.

As regards this clonotype: One end of the junction does not line up with germline, which may come from a read error. The CDR3 reads CASSFEGRSHGYTF. CDR3 nucleotides: TGCGCCAGCAGTTTTGAAGGGAGATCGCATGGCTACACCTTC. The chain uses TRBV12-3 or TRBV12-4 and TRBJ1-2, with no clear D. The CDR3 has 14 residues.

The V gene is TRBV12-3 or TRBV12-4, the J gene TRBJ2-1, with D unresolved. The V and J ends lost 4 bases and 6 bases respectively, with 13 bases between them. This CDR3 has 14 residues. CDR3 sequence reads: CASSSPEAVNEQFF. CDR3 nucleotide sequence: TGTGCCAGCAGTTCACCCGAGGCCGTCAATGAGCAGTTCTTC.

This rearrangement joins TRBV6-5 to TRBJ2-3; maybe TRBD2 (6 bases). Trimming cost V 2 bases and J 4 bases, with 10 bases left between them. This CDR3 has 14 residues. Looked up from germline, CDR1 is MNHEY and CDR2 is SVGAGI. As DNA, the CDR3 is TGTGCCAGCAGTTACGGGACTGACGCAGATACGCAGTATTTT. The encoded protein is CASSYGTDADTQYF.

This clonotype was observed a few times. The chain joins TRBV6-2 or TRBV6-3 to TRBJ2-1; D might be TRBD1 (7 bases). This CDR3 is 17 amino acids long. Germline V lookup: CDR1 MNHEY, CDR2 SVGEGT. Trimming stripped 0 bases from V and 4 bases from J, with 16 bases between. CDR3 in amino acids: CASSYSPGGTAYNEQFF. The CDR3 nucleotides are TGTGCCAGCAGTTACTCGCCAGGGGGGACTGCTTACAATGAGCAGTTCTTC.

The chain has TRBV2 and TRBJ2-7, with 10 bases that match TRBD2. Germline CDR1 and CDR2: SNHLY and FYNNEI. CDR3 length: 14 amino acids. Losses at the gene ends were 6 bases for V and 9 bases for J; bases not matched to a gene: 11. The CDR3, as DNA: TGTGCCAGCAGCCAACTAGCGGGGCGCCAGGGGCAGTACTTC. Protein sequence: CASSQLAGRQGQYF.

This clonotype was found many times. The rearrangement links TRBV20-1 to TRBJ2-3, with D hard to call. CDR3 length equals 13 residues. Trimming took off 6 bases at V and 2 bases at J, with 12 bases between the two ends. Germline V CDR1 and CDR2: DFQATT, SNEGSKA (reference sequence). This CDR3 is CSAASDYTDTQYF. The CDR3 region has the DNA TGCAGTGCGGCTTCGGATTACACAGATACGCAGTATTTT.

The chain links TRBV20-1 to TRBJ2-3, with D possibly being TRBD2 (5 bases). V lost 0 bases and J 8 bases, leaving 9 bases between the germline ends. The CDR3 runs to 12 residues. From germline, CDR1 is DFQATT and CDR2 SNEGSKA (reference sequence). CDR3 in amino acids: CSARDSGSTQYF. The CDR3 DNA is TGCAGTGCTAGAGATTCGGGGAGTACGCAGTATTTT.

J is TRBJ2-1 and V is TRBV27, with D unresolved. This CDR3 spans 15 amino acids. Germline V gives CDR1 MNHEY, CDR2 SMNVEV (reference sequence). Between the trimmed V and J ends, which lost 4 bases and 4 bases, there was a span of 14 bases. The CDR3 DNA is TGTGCCAGCAGTTACCAGCGCGGATGGTACAATGAGCAGTTCTTC. Translating it yields CASSYQRGWYNEQFF.